A selection of T cell receptor beta chains follows, all from one sample in a study of T cell responses to AZD1222 COVID-19 vaccine. TCRdb's table, derived via immunoSEQ multiplex PCR, lists solely in-frame clones and lacks some. The sample includes around 110,000 clones, approximately 83% of them seen just once. Sequenced here: peripheral blood, sampled on day 0 of MenACWY control vaccination. Source of these receptors: an adult in good health. The CDR3 runs from the conserved cysteine through the conserved F or W. D genes are given only for firm matches. Clone size is not always given. Where it is, it says once, few, many or a class for expanded clones.

abundance | d_gene | j_gene | v_gene | CDR3nt | CDR3aa
few | . | TRBJ1-1 | TRBV27 | TGTGCCAGCAGTGCCGCCGGAGGGACACTAAACACTGAAGCTTTCTTT | CASSAAGGTLNTEAFF
. | TRBD1 | TRBJ1-1 | TRBV7-6 | TGTGCCAGCAGCCCGACAGGGATGAACACTGAAGCTTTCTTT | CASSPTGMNTEAFF
. | TRBD2 | TRBJ2-1 | TRBV7-3 | TGTGCCAGCGCGCCGGGACTAGCGGGGAATGAGCAGTTCTTC | CASAPGLAGNEQFF
. | . | TRBJ1-5 | TRBV7-9 | TGTGCCAGCAGCTCAAGCAGGGAGTTCAATCAGCCCCAGCATTTT | CASSSSREFNQPQHF
. | TRBD2 | TRBJ2-1 | TRBV19 | TGTGCCAGTAGTAGGGAACTAGCGGGGATCCACAATGAGCAGTTCTTC | CASSRELAGIHNEQFF
few | . | TRBJ1-4 | TRBV5-5 | TGTGCCAGCAGCTTTCTGGGAGGCACTAATGAAAAACTGTTTTTT | CASSFLGGTNEKLFF
. | . | TRBJ2-1 | TRBV7-2 | TGTGCCAGCAACTCCATGAGATCCCCGAGGAATGAGCAGTTCTTC | CASNSMRSPRNEQFF
. | TRBD1 | TRBJ2-7 | TRBV5-6 | TGTGCCAGCAGCTTGGCAATCCGGCCTGCGACAGGGGGTCTCTACGAGCAGTACTTC | CASSLAIRPATGGLYEQYF
. | . | TRBJ1-1 | TRBV5-1 | TGCGCCAGCAGCTTTACAGAGAACACTGAAGCTTTCTTT | CASSFTENTEAFF
. | . | TRBJ1-2 | TRBV19 | TGTGCCAGTAGTCCGGGGGCGATGGATGGCTACACCTTC | CASSPGAMDGYTF
. | . | TRBJ1-1 | TRBV13 | TGTGCCAGCAGCTCCCAACCGAGAGGGAACACTGAAGCTTTCTTT | CASSSQPRGNTEAFF
once | TRBD1 | TRBJ2-7 | TRBV9 | TGTGCCAGCAGCGTAGCAGGAGGACAGGGGGCCGGCGAGCAGTACTTC | CASSVAGGQGAGEQYF
. | TRBD1 | TRBJ2-3 | TRBV11-2 | TGTGCCAGCAGCCCTTTGACAGGGGGGGATACGCAGTATTTT | CASSPLTGGDTQYF
. | . | TRBJ2-2 | TRBV7-2 | TGTGCCAGCAGCCGGACCAGGGGCGGTTCCACCGGGGAGCTGTTTTTT | CASSRTRGGSTGELFF
. | . | TRBJ2-7 | TRBV14 | TGTGCCAGCAGCGGACGACAGGGAGGCGAGCAGTACTTC | CASSGRQGGEQYF
. | . | TRBJ2-2 | TRBV2 | TGTGCCAGCAGGGAGGGGGACACCGGGGAGCTGTTTTTT | CASREGDTGELFF
. | TRBD2 | TRBJ2-4 | TRBV20-1 | TGCAGTGCTAGTTGGACTAGCGGGGGGAAGATAGCCAAAAACATTCAGTACTTC | CSASWTSGGKIAKNIQYF
. | TRBD1 | TRBJ2-1 | TRBV4-2 | TGTGCCAGCAGCCCAAGACAGGGGAGGTTGGTTGAGCAGTTCTTC | CASSPRQGRLVEQFF
. | TRBD2 | TRBJ2-7 | TRBV10-3 | TGTGCCATCAGTGATTTCGGGACTAGAAACTACGAGCAGTACTTC | CAISDFGTRNYEQYF
. | TRBD1 | TRBJ2-7 | TRBV7-2 | TGTGCCAGCAGCTTATCGTTCACGGGGGACAGGGTTTACGAGCAGTACTTC | CASSLSFTGDRVYEQYF
. | . | TRBJ2-7 | TRBV5-6 | TGTGCCAGCAGCTCCTTGTTAGGGGATAGGGACGAGCAGTACTTC | CASSSLLGDRDEQYF
. | . | TRBJ1-6 | TRBV7-2 | TGTGCCAGCAGCTTATACGACCTATATAATTCACCCCTCCACTTT | CASSLYDLYNSPLHF
. | . | TRBJ1-1 | TRBV19 | TGTGCCAGTATGACCAGCGTGAACACTGAAGCTTTCTTT | CASMTSVNTEAFF
. | TRBD1 | TRBJ2-2 | TRBV6-6 | TGTGCCAGCAGTTACAGGGGGCACACCGGGGAGCTGTTTTTT | CASSYRGHTGELFF
few | . | TRBJ1-1 | TRBV5-1 | TGCGCCAGCAGCTTGGGGTTCTCAGGGGAGGCCACTGAAGCTTTCTTT | CASSLGFSGEATEAFF
once | TRBD1 | TRBJ2-5 | TRBV10-3 | TGTGCCATCAGTGAGCCCGGGACAGGTCAAGAGACCCAGTACTTC | CAISEPGTGQETQYF
. | . | TRBJ1-4 | TRBV29-1 | TGCAGCGTGAGCCCCGGGAGGGAAAAACTGTTTTTT | CSVSPGREKLFF
. | TRBD1 | TRBJ1-2 | TRBV7-2 | TGTGCCAGCAGCTTGAGGACAGGAAAAGGCTACACCTTC | CASSLRTGKGYTF
. | . | TRBJ1-2 | TRBV7-2 | TGTGCCAGCAGAACCTCAGGGACCGGAGGCTACACCTTC | CASRTSGTGGYTF
. | TRBD2 | TRBJ2-3 | TRBV5-6 | TGTGCCAGCAGCTGGAGGACTAGCGGGGGAACAGATACGCAGTATTTT | CASSWRTSGGTDTQYF
. | . | TRBJ1-1 | TRBV7-3 | TGTGCCAGCAGCTTAGTCCCTAACACTGAAGCTTTCTTT | CASSLVPNTEAFF
. | . | TRBJ1-2 | TRBV9 | TGTGCCAGCAGCGTAGGATCATTGGAGGGTCACTATGGCTACACCTTC | CASSVGSLEGHYGYTF
. | . | TRBJ2-3 | TRBV30 | TGTGCCTGGAGTGGGATCGCAGCCACAGATACGCAGTATTTT | CAWSGIAATDTQYF
. | TRBD1 | TRBJ2-4 | TRBV6-2/TRBV6-3 | TGTGCCAGCAGCCACAGGGGTATGGACAAAAACATTCAGTACTTC | CASSHRGMDKNIQYF
. | TRBD2 | TRBJ2-1 | TRBV4-2 | TGTGCCAGCAGCCTCGGACTAGCGGGGGGTATGGATGAGCAGTTCTTC | CASSLGLAGGMDEQFF
once | TRBD1 | TRBJ1-1 | TRBV9 | TGTGCCAGCAGCGGGACAGGGGCTTTAATGAACACTGAAGCTTTCTTT | CASSGTGALMNTEAFF
. | TRBD1 | TRBJ1-2 | TRBV7-2 | TGTGCCAGCAGCCCATTTGGGGGACAGGGAAGGTCCTACACCTTC | CASSPFGGQGRSYTF
. | . | TRBJ1-2 | TRBV27 | TGTGCCAGCAGTCCCAGGGATCTCCTAACTTACACCTTC | CASSPRDLLTYTF
. | . | TRBJ1-6 | TRBV9 | TGTGCCAGCAGCGTAGAGCCTCCTAGCTCCAGCTCCTATAATTCACCCCTCCACTTT | CASSVEPPSSSSYNSPLHF
. | . | TRBJ1-5 | TRBV10-3 | TGTGCCATCAGTGAGGTCCAGGGCAAACAGCCCCAGCATTTT | CAISEVQGKQPQHF
. | . | TRBJ2-3 | TRBV7-2 | TGTGCCAGCAGCTATAGGGAGGCAGATACGCAGTATTTT | CASSYREADTQYF
few | . | TRBJ2-3 | TRBV6-5 | TGTGCCAGCAGTCGGTCCTGGGGGGATACGCAGTATTTT | CASSRSWGDTQYF
. | . | TRBJ2-7 | TRBV18 | TGTGCCAGCTCACCACCGGTGGGCAGATCAGAGCAGTACTTC | CASSPPVGRSEQYF
. | . | TRBJ1-3 | TRBV11-2 | TGTGCCAGCAGCCAAAGGGGCTCTGGAAACACCATATATTTT | CASSQRGSGNTIYF
. | . | TRBJ2-7 | TRBV7-9 | TGTGCCAGCAGCTTAGCTATTAACTCCTACGAGCAGTACTTC | CASSLAINSYEQYF
. | TRBD1 | TRBJ1-5 | TRBV19 | TGTGCCAGTAGCGGTAGGGGACAGGGTAATGGACAGCCCCAGCATTTT | CASSGRGQGNGQPQHF
. | . | TRBJ2-5 | TRBV5-4 | TGTGCCAGCAGCTTTATGGAGACCCAGTACTTC | CASSFMETQYF
. | . | TRBJ1-1 | TRBV28 | TGTGCCAGCAGTTTGGTCTTGGGGGCGCGGTGGGCGTACACTGAAGCTTTCTTT | CASSLVLGARWAYTEAFF
. | TRBD1 | TRBJ1-4 | TRBV19 | TGTGCCAGTAGGGACAGGAGCGCGGCCAATGAAAAACTGTTTTTT | CASRDRSAANEKLFF
. | . | TRBJ1-1 | TRBV11-3 | TGTGCCAGCAGCTTAGGAGGGGGGTACACTGAAGCTTTCTTT | CASSLGGGYTEAFF